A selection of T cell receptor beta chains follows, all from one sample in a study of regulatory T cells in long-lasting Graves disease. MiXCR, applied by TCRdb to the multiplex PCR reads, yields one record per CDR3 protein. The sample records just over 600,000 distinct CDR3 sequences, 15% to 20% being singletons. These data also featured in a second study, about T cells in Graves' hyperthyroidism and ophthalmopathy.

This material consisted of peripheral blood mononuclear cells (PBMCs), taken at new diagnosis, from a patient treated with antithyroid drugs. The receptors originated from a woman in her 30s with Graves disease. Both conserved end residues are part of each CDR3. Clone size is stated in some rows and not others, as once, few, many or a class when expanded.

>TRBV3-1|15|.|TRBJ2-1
CASSQRTSRDNEQFF
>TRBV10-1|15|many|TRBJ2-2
CASSGLMMNTGELFF
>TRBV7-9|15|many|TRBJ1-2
CASSSELGAPGGYTF
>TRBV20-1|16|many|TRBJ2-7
CSALPPSGKGSDEQYF
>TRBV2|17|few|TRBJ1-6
CASSDEGQGLRYSPLHF
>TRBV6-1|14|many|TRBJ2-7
CASSHPDRSHEQYF
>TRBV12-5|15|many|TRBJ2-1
CASGLIKVSYNEQFF
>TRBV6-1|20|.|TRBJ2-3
CASTNDQTSTSDASTDTQYF
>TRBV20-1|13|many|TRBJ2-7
CSAEPESSYEQYF
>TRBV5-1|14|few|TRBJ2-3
CASSWTLGADTQYF
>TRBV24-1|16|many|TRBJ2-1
CATRGPATSSYNEQFF
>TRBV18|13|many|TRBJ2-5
CASSPNLQETQYF
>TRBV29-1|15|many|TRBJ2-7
CSVEERDRGGREQYF
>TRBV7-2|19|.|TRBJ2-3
CASSQSGTSGTTSTDTQYF
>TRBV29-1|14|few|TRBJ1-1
CSVPAPQMNTEAFF
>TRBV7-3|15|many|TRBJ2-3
CASSSHGTNTDTQYF
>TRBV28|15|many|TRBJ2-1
CASRSTSGANNEQFF
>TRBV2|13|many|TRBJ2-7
CASTSERANEQYF
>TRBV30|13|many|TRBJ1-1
CAWTKGVNTEAFF
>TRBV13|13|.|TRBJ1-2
CASSSRVGYGYTF
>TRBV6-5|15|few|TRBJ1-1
CASSYGGRMNTEAFF
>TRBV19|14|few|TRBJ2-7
CASSMTGIAVEQYF
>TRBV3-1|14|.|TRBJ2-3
CASSQDLGLRTQYF
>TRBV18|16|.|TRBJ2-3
CASSPGVGRATDTQYF
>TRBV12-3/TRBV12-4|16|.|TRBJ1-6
CASAEHGRGQGSPLHF
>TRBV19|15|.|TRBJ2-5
CASSMGRLAEETQYF
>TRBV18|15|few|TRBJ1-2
CASHARTGGNYGYTF
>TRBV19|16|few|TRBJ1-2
CARSRPGPGGVYGYTF
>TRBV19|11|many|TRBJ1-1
CASFRDTEAFF
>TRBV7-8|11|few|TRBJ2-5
CASSSYQTQYF
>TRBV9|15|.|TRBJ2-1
CASSVVTAPGNEQFF
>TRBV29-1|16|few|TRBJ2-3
CSVERTSGSGTDTQYF
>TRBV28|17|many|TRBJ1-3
CASLRSSLWVTGNTIYF
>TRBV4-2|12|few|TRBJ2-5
CASSQDTETQYF
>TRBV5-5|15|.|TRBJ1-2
CASSGGDRGTRGYTF